This entry concerns a single TCR beta chain. Its antigen remains unidentified. The method was immunoSEQ multiplex PCR; TCRdb's version includes in-frame clones alone and lacks a portion of them. The sample holds about 99,000 clones, approximately 95% seen once. This specimen comes from a study of OX40 agonist ivuxolimab in advanced cancers. Whole-study context: In three patients, partial responses were observed, one with hepatocellular carcinoma and two with cutaneous melanoma.

CDR1 and CDR2 from the germline V gene are SNHLY and FYNNEI. V lost 3 bases, J lost 4 bases, and 15 bases lay in between. The CDR3 consists of 15 residues. Overall study results and limits: Relative to CD4+, CD8+ T cells held more expanded clones on average. Blood T cells, both CD4+ and CD8+, expanded clonally by week 6 at 0.1 to 3.0 mg/kg.

The clonotype was recovered from an adult with an advanced solid tumor such as melanoma, head and neck, liver or kidney cancer. The V gene is TRBV2, the J gene TRBJ1-1; tentatively, D is TRBD1 (5 bases). This specimen consisted of CD4+ or CD8+ T cells sorted from blood, obtained in a trial of the OX40 agonist ivuxolimab. The CDR3 reads CASSEARGGGTEAFF. CDR3 DNA sequence: TGTGCCAGCAGTGAGGCCCGGGGCGGGGGCACTGAAGCTTTCTTT.